These T cell receptor beta chains were read from a single sample in a study of blood T cell repertoires in COVID-19. Only in-frame clones appear in the TCRdb table, and some are missing; sequencing was by immunoSEQ multiplex PCR. The sample yields 95,000 to 120,000 clones, roughly 80% seen once. The specimen was peripheral blood. These TCRs come from a man in his fifties with acute or convalescent COVID-19. Both conserved end residues are part of each CDR3. The D gene is left open where the match is weak. The size field is filled for only some rows; it gives once, few, many or a size class.

abundance	d_gene	v_gene	j_gene	CDR3aa	CDR3nt
.	TRBD2	TRBV7-3	TRBJ2-5	CASSRAGGSGETQYF	TGTGCCAGCAGCCGGGCGGGGGGCTCTGGAGAGACCCAGTACTTC
few	.	TRBV10-3	TRBJ1-6	CAISITGIPDSPLHF	TGTGCCATCAGCATCACAGGGATTCCTGATTCACCCCTCCACTTT
.	.	TRBV4-2	TRBJ2-3	CASSHPQTGTDTQYF	TGTGCCAGCAGCCACCCTCAGACTGGCACAGATACGCAGTATTTT
.	.	TRBV3-1/TRBV3-2	TRBJ1-6	CASSQEPAGANNSPLHF	TGTGCCAGCAGCCAAGAACCTGCAGGGGCCAATAATTCACCCCTCCACTTT
.	.	TRBV7-8	TRBJ1-6	CASSLTGVGNSPLHF	TGTGCCAGCAGCTTAACGGGGGTTGGGAATTCACCCCTCCACTTT
.	.	TRBV6-6	TRBJ1-5	CASSYRDTSPQHF	TGTGCCAGCAGTTACCGGGACACCTCGCCCCAGCATTTT
.	.	TRBV4-2	TRBJ2-7	CASSQVRSLTGTYEQYF	TGTGCCAGCAGCCAAGTTCGGTCGCTGACGGGTACCTACGAGCAGTACTTC
.	.	TRBV5-1	TRBJ1-1	CASSSIDGDTEAFF	TGCGCCAGCAGCTCCATTGACGGGGACACTGAAGCTTTCTTT
.	TRBD1	TRBV11-1	TRBJ1-1	CASSRTGYRNTEAFF	TGTGCCAGCAGCCGGACAGGATACCGGAACACTGAAGCTTTCTTT
.	.	TRBV5-1	TRBJ2-5	CASSSNPDILYQETQYF	TGCGCCAGCAGCTCAAATCCCGACATCTTATACCAAGAGACCCAGTACTTC
.	.	TRBV18	TRBJ1-2	CASSPLGRLDGYTF	TGTGCCAGCTCACCACTGGGGCGGCTGGATGGCTACACCTTC
.	.	TRBV2	TRBJ1-2	CASSGQNYGYTF	TGTGCCAGCAGCGGACAGAACTATGGCTACACCTTC
.	TRBD1	TRBV5-5	TRBJ1-1	CASSSHPGTGGTEAFF	TGTGCCAGCAGCTCCCATCCGGGGACAGGGGGCACTGAAGCTTTCTTT
.	.	TRBV3-1/TRBV3-2	TRBJ1-3	CASSFYAAFSGNTIYF	TGTGCCAGCAGCTTCTATGCGGCTTTCTCTGGAAACACCATATATTTT
.	.	TRBV19	TRBJ1-1	CATRDKGVNTEAFF	TGTGCCACCCGGGACAAAGGCGTGAACACTGAAGCTTTCTTT
.	.	TRBV6-1	TRBJ1-6	CASSDTPGQPLHF	TGTGCCAGCAGTGATACTCCAGGTCAACCCCTCCACTTT
.	TRBD1	TRBV6-6	TRBJ1-6	CASREGALGSPLHF	TGTGCCAGCAGGGAGGGGGCCCTCGGATCACCCCTCCACTTT